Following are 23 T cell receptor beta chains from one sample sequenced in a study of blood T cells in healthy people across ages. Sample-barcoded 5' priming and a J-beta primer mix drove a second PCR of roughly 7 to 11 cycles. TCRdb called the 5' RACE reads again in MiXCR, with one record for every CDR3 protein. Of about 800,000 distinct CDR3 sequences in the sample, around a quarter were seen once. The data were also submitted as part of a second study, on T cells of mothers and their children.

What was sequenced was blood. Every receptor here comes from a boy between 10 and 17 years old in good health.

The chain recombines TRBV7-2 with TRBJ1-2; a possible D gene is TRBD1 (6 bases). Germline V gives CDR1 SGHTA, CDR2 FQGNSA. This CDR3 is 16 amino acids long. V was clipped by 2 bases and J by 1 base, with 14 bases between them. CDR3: CASSLWVQGFNYGYTF. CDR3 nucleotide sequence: TGTGCCAGCAGCTTATGGGTACAGGGATTTAACTATGGCTACACCTTC.

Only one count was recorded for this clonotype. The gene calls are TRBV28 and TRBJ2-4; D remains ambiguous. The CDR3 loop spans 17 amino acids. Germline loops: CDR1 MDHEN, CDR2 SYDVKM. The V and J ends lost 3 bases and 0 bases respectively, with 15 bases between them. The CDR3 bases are TGTGCCAGCAGTTTCTCGATCCAGGCTATAGCCAAAAACATTCAGTACTTC. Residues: CASSFSIQAIAKNIQYF.

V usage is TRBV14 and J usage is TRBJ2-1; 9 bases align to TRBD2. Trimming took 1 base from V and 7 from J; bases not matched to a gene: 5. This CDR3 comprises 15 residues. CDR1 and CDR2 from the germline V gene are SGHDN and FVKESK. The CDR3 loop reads CASSQVAGVWNEQFF. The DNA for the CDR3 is TGTGCCAGCAGCCAAGTAGCGGGAGTATGGAATGAGCAGTTCTTC.

This chain's CDR3 is CASTIGSSYNSPLHF. The CDR3 DNA reads TGTGCCAGTACGATCGGCAGCTCCTATAATTCACCCCTCCACTTT. The chain couples TRBV4-2 to TRBJ1-6; no firm D call. Germline lookup yields CDR1 LGHNA and CDR2 YNFKEQ. Between the trimmed V and J ends, which lost 9 bases and 0 bases, there was a span of 12 bases. The CDR3 loop spans 15 amino acids.

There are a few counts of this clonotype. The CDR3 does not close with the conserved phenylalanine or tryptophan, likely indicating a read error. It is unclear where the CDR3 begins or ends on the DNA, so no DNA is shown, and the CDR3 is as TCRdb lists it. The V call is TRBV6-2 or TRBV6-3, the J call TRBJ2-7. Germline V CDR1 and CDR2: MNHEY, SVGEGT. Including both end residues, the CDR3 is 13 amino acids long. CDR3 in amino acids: CASIKDLRDVRLL.

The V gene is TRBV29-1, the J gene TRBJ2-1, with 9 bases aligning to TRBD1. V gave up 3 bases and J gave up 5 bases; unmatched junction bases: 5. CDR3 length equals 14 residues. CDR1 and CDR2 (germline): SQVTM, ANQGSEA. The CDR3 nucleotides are TGCAGCGTTGAGGGGGACAGGGAAGACAATGAGCAGTTCTTC. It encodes CSVEGDREDNEQFF.

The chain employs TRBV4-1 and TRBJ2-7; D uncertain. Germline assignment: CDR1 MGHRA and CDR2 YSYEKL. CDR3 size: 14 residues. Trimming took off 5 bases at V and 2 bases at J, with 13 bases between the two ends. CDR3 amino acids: CASSGYLGTYEQYF. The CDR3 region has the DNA TGCGCCAGCAGCGGGTACCTAGGGACCTACGAGCAGTACTTC.

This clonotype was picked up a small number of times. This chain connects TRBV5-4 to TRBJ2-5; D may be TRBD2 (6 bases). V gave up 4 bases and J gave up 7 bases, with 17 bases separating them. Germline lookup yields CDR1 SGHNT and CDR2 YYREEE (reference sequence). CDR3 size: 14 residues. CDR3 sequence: CASSVARGVATQYF. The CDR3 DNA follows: TGTGCCAGCAGCGTCGCACGCGGGGTGGCGACCCAGTACTTC.

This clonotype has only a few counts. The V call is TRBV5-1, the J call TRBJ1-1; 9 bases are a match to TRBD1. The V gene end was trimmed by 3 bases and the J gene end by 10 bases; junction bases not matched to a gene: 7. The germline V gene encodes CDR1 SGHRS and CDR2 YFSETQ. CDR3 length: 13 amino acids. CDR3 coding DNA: TGCGCCAGCAGCTCTACAGGGGGCGCGGGAGCTTTCTTT. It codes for CASSSTGGAGAFF. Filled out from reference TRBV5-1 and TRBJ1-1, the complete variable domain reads KAGVTQTPRYLIKTRGQQVTLSCSPISGHRSVSWYQQTPGQGLQFLFEYFSETQRNKGNFPGRFSGRQFSNSRSEMNVSTLELGDSALYLCASSSTGGAGAFFGQGTRLTVV.

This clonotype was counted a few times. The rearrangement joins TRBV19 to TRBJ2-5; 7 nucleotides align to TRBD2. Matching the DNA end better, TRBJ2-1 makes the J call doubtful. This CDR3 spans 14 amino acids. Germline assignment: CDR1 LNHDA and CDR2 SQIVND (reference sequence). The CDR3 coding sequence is TGTGCCAGTAGTATCCAGCGGGAACCCCATGAGCAGTTCTTC. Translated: CASSIQREPHEQFF.

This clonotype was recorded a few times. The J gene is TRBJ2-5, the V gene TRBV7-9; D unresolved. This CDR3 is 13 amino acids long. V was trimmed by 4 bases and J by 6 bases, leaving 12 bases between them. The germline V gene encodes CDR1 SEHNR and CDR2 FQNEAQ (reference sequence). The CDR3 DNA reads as TGTGCCAGCAGCTCCCCCGGTGGGCAGACCCAGTACTTC. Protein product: CASSSPGGQTQYF.

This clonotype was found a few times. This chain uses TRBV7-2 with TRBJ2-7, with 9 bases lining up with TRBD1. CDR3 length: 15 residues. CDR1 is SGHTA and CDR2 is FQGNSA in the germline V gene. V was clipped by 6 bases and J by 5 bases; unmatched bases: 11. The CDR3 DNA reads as TGTGCCAGCAGGCGCTCACCGGGACAGGGCCACGAGCAGTACTTC. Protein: CASRRSPGQGHEQYF.

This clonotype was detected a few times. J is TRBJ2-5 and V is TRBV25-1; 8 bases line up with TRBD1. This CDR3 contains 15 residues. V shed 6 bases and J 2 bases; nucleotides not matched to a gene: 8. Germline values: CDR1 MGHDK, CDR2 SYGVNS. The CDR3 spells CASRAWTGLQETQYF. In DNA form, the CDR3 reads TGTGCCAGCAGAGCGTGGACAGGGTTGCAAGAGACCCAGTACTTC.

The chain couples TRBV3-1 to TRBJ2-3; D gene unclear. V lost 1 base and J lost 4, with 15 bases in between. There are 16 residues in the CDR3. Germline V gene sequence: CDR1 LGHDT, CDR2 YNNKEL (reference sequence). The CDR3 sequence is CASSQALSRAADTQYF. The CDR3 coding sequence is TGTGCCAGCAGCCAAGCTCTCTCACGCGCCGCAGATACGCAGTATTTT.

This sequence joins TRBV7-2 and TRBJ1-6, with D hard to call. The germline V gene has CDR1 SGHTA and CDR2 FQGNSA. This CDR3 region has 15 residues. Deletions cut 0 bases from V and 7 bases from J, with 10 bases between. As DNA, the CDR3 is TGTGCCAGCAGCTTAGCACCTCAGGAAAATTCACCCCTCCACTTT. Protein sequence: CASSLAPQENSPLHF.

The CDR3 nucleotides are TGTGCCAGCAGTGGCGGACAGGGGGCCTCCGGCTATGGCTACACCTTC. Amino acid sequence: CASSGGQGASGYGYTF. The rearrangement links TRBV6-1 to TRBJ1-2; the match to TRBD1 covers 11 bases. Germline CDR1 MNHNS, CDR2 SASEGT. The CDR3 length is 16 residues. After removal of 4 bases from V and 4 bases from J, the junction contained 8 bases not matched to a gene.

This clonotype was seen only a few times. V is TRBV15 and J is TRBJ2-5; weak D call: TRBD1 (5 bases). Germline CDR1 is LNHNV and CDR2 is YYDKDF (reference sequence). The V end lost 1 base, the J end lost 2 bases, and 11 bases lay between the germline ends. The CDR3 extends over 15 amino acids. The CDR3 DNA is TGTGCCACCAGCAGAGGGACAACAAATCAAGAGACCCAGTACTTC. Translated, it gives CATSRGTTNQETQYF.

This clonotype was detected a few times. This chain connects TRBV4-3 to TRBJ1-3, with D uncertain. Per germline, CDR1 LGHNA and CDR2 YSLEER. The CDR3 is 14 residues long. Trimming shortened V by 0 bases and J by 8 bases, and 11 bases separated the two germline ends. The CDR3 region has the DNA TGCGCCAGCAGCCAAGATATAGGGCGTGACACCATATATTTT. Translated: CASSQDIGRDTIYF.

The CDR3 is CASTSAGNTEAFF. The CDR3 DNA reads TGTGCCAGCACCTCGGCGGGGAACACTGAAGCTTTCTTT. The chain combines TRBV7-9 with TRBJ1-1; D call uncertain. V was trimmed by 7 bases and J by 1 base, leaving 10 bases between them. Germline V lookup: CDR1 SEHNR, CDR2 FQNEAQ (reference sequence). CDR3 length: 13 amino acids.

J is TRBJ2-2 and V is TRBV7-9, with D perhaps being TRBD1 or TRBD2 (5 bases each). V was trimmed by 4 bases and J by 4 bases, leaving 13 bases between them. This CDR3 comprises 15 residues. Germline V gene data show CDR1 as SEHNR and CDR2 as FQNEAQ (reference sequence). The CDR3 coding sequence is TGTGCCAGCAGCTCCCCGGGGCGCGGCACCGGGGAGCTGTTTTTT. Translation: CASSSPGRGTGELFF.

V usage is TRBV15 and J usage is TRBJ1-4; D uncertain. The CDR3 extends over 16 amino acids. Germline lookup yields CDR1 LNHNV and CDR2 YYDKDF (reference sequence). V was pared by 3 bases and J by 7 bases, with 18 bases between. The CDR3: CATSRAPEVRSEKLFF. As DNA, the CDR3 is TGTGCCACCAGCAGGGCGCCCGAGGTGAGAAGTGAAAAACTGTTTTTT.

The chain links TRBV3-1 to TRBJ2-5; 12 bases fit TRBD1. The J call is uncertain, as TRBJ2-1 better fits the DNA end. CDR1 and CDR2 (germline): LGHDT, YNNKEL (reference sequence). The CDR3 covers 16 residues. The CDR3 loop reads CASSQEGQGAGSEQFF. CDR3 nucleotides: TGTGCCAGCAGCCAGGAGGGACAGGGGGCGGGGAGTGAGCAGTTCTTC.

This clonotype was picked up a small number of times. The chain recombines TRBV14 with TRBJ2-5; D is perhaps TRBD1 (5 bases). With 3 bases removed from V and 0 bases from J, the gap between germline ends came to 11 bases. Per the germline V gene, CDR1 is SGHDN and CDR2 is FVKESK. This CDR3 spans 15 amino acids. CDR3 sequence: CASSHVPGYQETQYF. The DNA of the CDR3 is TGTGCCAGCAGCCATGTCCCAGGGTACCAAGAGACCCAGTACTTC.